A selection of T cell receptor beta chains follows, all from one sample in a study of CD8 T cells in ankylosing spondylitis. TCRdb called the 5' RACE reads again in MiXCR, with one record for every CDR3 protein. The sample carries about 130,000 distinct CDR3 sequences, about 7.3% recorded once. Sequenced: blood, either unsorted or a sorted T cell fraction (not recorded which). The receptors shown here come from a female donor with ankylosing spondylitis or in good health (not recorded which). The conserved cysteine and the conserved F or W are not part of the CDR3 here. Each record gives: V gene, clone size, J gene, CDR3 protein. Clone size is stated in some rows and not others, as once, few, many or a class when expanded.

TRBV6-1,medium-sized,TRBJ1-5,ASSEGNQPQH
TRBV4-1,many,TRBJ2-3,ASSQEGQPSTDTQY
TRBV5-1,many,TRBJ2-7,ASSRETGGDYEQY
TRBV12-3/TRBV12-4,-,TRBJ1-2,ASRSSGTGVNGYT
TRBV5-1,few,TRBJ2-3,ASSQGLAGGPQGGTQY
TRBV5-1,few,TRBJ2-4,ASSTGQGTTIQY
TRBV20-1,many,TRBJ2-1,SARDLVTYNEQF
TRBV6-1,many,TRBJ2-1,ASTGTRRYNEQF
TRBV29-1,many,TRBJ2-5,SVEDHKGTETQY
TRBV20-1,many,TRBJ2-1,SADQGASSYNEQF
TRBV2,many,TRBJ1-6,ASSKDRPGINSPLH
TRBV6-5,many,TRBJ1-6,ASSYWKIRDSPLH
TRBV10-3,many,TRBJ2-3,ATTDLSSTDTQY
TRBV28,many,TRBJ2-5,ASAGGGLGYQETQY
TRBV28,many,TRBJ2-1,ASSPGRGEQF
TRBV20-1,many,TRBJ1-5,SARNRYSNQPQH
TRBV11-2,few,TRBJ2-7,ASSYHGTGLYEQY
TRBV3-1,many,TRBJ2-3,ASSQEPGTTDTQY
TRBV7-9,few,TRBJ2-5,ASSSTPEETQY
TRBV18,many,TRBJ2-5,ASSPESGSTSGTQY
TRBV13,many,TRBJ2-1,ASSLVGGLSYNEQF
TRBV3-1,many,TRBJ1-5,ASSQGKGLGNQPQH
TRBV5-1,many,TRBJ2-2,ASSHGRGGNTGELF
TRBV9,many,TRBJ1-1,ASSVTPGQGNTEAF
TRBV20-1,many,TRBJ2-2,SARKGASRTGELF
TRBV28,many,TRBJ1-1,ASSSPIQDYTEAF
TRBV12-3/TRBV12-4,many,TRBJ1-2,ASSARGSYT
TRBV7-3,-,TRBJ2-1,ASSGLTAGGTGEQF
TRBV20-1,many,TRBJ2-1,SARDLIGSKQF
TRBV3-1,many,TRBJ1-1,ASSQVGRTEAF
TRBV11-2,many,TRBJ2-3,ASSLVSRGTDTQY
TRBV6-5,many,TRBJ2-2,ASSYSMAGANTGELF
TRBV18,many,TRBJ2-5,ASSPEGRETQY
TRBV5-1,-,TRBJ2-5,ASSFRDDWSQETQY
TRBV12-3/TRBV12-4,many,TRBJ2-3,ASSLLESTDTQY
TRBV7-3,many,TRBJ1-2,ASSSSGTGVGYT
TRBV4-1,many,TRBJ2-7,ASSQVGYEQY
TRBV5-1,many,TRBJ2-1,ASSPGTGYRLAGEQF
TRBV7-9,-,TRBJ1-1,ASDRNTEAF
TRBV5-1,-,TRBJ2-7,ASSLIGQGEEQY
TRBV20-1,-,TRBJ2-1,SATLPQKNEQF
TRBV7-6,many,TRBJ2-1,ASSLTAGNEQF
TRBV7-9,many,TRBJ2-7,ASSGDGVSYEQY
TRBV6-1,many,TRBJ1-1,ASSPQRRGEAF
TRBV2,many,TRBJ1-4,ASSGTTTNEKLF
TRBV13,few,TRBJ2-7,ASSQLKQGPSYEQY
TRBV7-9,few,TRBJ1-1,ASSLIQSHPMNTEAF
TRBV20-1,many,TRBJ2-7,SAPDELSYEQY
TRBV29-1,many,TRBJ2-1,SVRGGARNEQF
TRBV20-1,-,TRBJ1-4,SAPNEKLF